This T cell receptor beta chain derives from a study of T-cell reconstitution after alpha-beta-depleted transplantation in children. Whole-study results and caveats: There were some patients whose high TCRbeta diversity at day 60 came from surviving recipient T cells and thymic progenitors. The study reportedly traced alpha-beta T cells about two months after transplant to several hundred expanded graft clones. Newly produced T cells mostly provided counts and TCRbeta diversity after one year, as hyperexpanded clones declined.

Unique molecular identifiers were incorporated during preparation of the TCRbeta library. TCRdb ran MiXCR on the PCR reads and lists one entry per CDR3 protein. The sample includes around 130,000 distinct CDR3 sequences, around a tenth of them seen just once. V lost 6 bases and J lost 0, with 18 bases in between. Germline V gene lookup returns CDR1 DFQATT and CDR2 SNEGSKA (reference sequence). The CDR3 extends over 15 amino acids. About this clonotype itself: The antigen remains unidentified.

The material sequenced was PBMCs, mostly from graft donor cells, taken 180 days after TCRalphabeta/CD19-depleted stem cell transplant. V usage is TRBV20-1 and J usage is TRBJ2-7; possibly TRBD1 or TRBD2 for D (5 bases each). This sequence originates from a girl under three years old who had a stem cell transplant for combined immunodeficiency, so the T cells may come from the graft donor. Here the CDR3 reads CSAGSWGIRSYEQYF. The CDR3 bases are TGCAGTGCGGGGAGTTGGGGGATTCGCTCCTACGAGCAGTACTTC.